This entry describes one T cell receptor beta chain. The CDR3 contains 16 residues. V shed 0 bases and J 0 bases; nucleotides not matched to a gene: 1. Germline CDR1 is MNHEY and CDR2 is SVGAGI. Source study methods: Researchers report that nucleated cell counts were estimated from reference gene primer amplification. TCRdb's copy holds only in-frame clones and misses some; the assay was immunoSEQ multiplex PCR. V and J calls and clone size are those listed in that table; D and trimming were worked out from the DNA. The sample has about 120,000 clones; just over 70% are singletons. The sample is drawn from a study of blood T cell repertoires in COVID-19. The overall study: Samples taken during acute and convalescent COVID-19 were collected in the United States, Italy and Spain. In each case, the material was cDNA or gDNA derived from T cells, B-cell-depleted T cells, or PBMCs.

The chain employs TRBV6-5 and TRBJ2-7; 11 bases align to TRBD2. The sequenced sample consisted of peripheral blood. The TCR comes from a human donor with acute or convalescent COVID-19. The donor label of this sample is uncertain. DNA of the CDR3: TGTGCCAGCAGTTACTCGGGACTAGCGGACTCCTACGAGCAGTACTTC. Protein: CASSYSGLADSYEQYF.